This T cell receptor (beta chain) was observed in a study of Ad26.COV2.S vaccination and SARS-CoV-2 variants. TCRdb's table, derived via immunoSEQ multiplex PCR, lists solely in-frame clones and lacks some. The sample yields hundreds of thousands of clones, roughly nine tenths seen once. Treatment here: some 20 received Ad26.COV2.S at low or high dose, single or two shots; several received placebo; per-sample allocation not given. The samples were gathered on day 63 after the first injection of vaccine or placebo. An Ad26 vector that expressed Wuhan-strain SARS-CoV-2 spike constituted the vaccine. The V gene lost 1 base and the J gene lost 6 bases, with 16 bases spanning the gap. CDR3 length: 14 residues. Germline CDR1 reads SQVTM; CDR2 reads ANQGSEA.

The sequence was obtained from a person aged 18 to 59 who received the Ad26.COV2.S COVID-19 vaccine or a placebo. The chain employs TRBV29-1 and TRBJ2-7; D remains ambiguous. The sample consisted of peripheral blood, taken in a trial of Ad26.COV2.S vaccine versus placebo. The CDR3 coding sequence is TGCAGCGTTGAAGTTGGGCGGTCCTTCGGCGAGCAGTACTTC. Protein sequence: CSVEVGRSFGEQYF.